The present T cell receptor (beta chain) was sequenced within a study of blood T cell repertoires in COVID-19. Study-level background: Material from acute and convalescent COVID-19 was sourced from the United States, Italy and Spain. T cells, B-cell-depleted T cells, or PBMCs supplied cDNA or gDNA.

Authors' processing steps: Counts of nucleated cells, estimated from reference gene primer amplification, were obtained. Using immunoSEQ multiplex PCR, the repertoire was profiled, and TCRdb retains in-frame clones only, with some absent. That table is the source of V, J and clone size, and D and trimming were worked out from the DNA. This sample has around 300,000 clones, with 80% to 90% found just once. Between the trimmed V and J ends, which lost 2 bases and 0 bases, there was a span of 5 bases. The CDR3 extends over 13 amino acids. Germline V CDR1 and CDR2: SGHTA, FQGNSA. The gene calls are TRBV7-2 and TRBJ2-7, with D unclear. The sequencing sample was made of peripheral blood. The clonotype comes from a middle-aged woman with acute or convalescent COVID-19. The CDR3 region is CASSLWPSYEQYV. DNA of the CDR3: TGTGCCAGCAGCTTATGGCCCTCCTACGAGCAGTACGTC.